Sequencing of this TCR beta chain was carried out in a study of blood T cells in healthy people across ages. This clonotype turned up a few times. CDR3 length equals 16 residues. Germline V gene data show CDR1 as SGHTA and CDR2 as FQGNSA. Together with a sample-barcoded 5' primer, a J-beta primer mix was included in a second PCR lasting about 7 to 12 cycles. TCRdb fed the 5' RACE reads into MiXCR, producing one record per CDR3 protein. The repertoire holds some 730,000 distinct CDR3 sequences, with 22% as singletons. The sample was blood. The genes are TRBV7-2 and TRBJ2-7; D may be TRBD2 (6 bases). The J call is in doubt because the DNA end fits TRBJ2-1 better. The receptor was derived from a man in his 70s in good health. The CDR3 DNA reads as TGTGCCAGCAGCTTAGCGCCCGGGGGAGGTTACAATGAGCAGTTCTTC. Translated: CASSLAPGGGYNEQFF.